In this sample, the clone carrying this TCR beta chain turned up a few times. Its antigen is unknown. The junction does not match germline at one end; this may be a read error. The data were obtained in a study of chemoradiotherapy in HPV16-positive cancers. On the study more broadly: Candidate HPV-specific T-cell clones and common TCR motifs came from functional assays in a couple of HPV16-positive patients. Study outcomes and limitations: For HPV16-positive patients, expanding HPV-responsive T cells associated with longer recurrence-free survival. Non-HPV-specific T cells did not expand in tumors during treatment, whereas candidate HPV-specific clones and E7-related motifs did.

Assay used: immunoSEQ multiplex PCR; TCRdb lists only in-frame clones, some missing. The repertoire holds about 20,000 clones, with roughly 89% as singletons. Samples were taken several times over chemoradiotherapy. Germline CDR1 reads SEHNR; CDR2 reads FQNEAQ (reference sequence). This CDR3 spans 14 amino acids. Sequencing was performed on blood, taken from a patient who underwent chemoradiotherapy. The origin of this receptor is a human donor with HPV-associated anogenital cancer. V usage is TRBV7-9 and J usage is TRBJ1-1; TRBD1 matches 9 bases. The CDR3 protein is CASSSDLYRGQVVF. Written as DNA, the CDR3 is TGTGCCAGCAGCTCCGACCTATACAGGGGGCAAGTGGTCTTT.